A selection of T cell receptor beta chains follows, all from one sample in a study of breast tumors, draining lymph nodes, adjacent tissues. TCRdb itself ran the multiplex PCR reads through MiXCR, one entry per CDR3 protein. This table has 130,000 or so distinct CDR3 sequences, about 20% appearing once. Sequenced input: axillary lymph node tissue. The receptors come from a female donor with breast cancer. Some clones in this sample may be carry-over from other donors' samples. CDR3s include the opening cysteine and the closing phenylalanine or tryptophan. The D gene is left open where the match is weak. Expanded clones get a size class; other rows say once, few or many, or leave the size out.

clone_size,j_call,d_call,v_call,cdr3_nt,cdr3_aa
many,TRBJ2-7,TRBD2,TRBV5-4,TGTGCCAGCAGCTTGGGACTAGCGGGAGCCCCCTACGAGCAGTACTTC,CASSLGLAGAPYEQYF
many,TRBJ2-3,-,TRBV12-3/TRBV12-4,TGTGCCAGCAGTTCAGGGGATTTTGTGGGGGGCAGAGATACGCAGTATTTT,CASSSGDFVGGRDTQYF
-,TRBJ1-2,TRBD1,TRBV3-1,TGTGCCAGCAGCCAGCGGACAGGGTATGGCTACGCCTTC,CASSQRTGYGYAF
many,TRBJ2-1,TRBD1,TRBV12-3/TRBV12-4,TGTGCCAGCAGTTCTTCCGACAGGGCAGGCAGAGAGCAGTTCTTC,CASSSSDRAGREQFF
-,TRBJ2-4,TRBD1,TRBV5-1,TGCGCCAGCAGCTTGGGGGACAGGGCGAACATTCAGTACTTC,CASSLGDRANIQYF
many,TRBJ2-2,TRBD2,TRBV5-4,TGTGCCAGCAGTGGTAATAGCGGGAGTCGTGACGGGGAGCTGTTTTTT,CASSGNSGSRDGELFF
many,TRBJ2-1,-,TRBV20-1,TGCAGTGCCGGGAGAACAGGGTTTAATGAGCAGTTCTTC,CSAGRTGFNEQFF
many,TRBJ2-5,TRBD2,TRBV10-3,TGTGCCATCAGCCACGGGACTAGCGGGGGGGAGACCCAGTACTTC,CAISHGTSGGETQYF
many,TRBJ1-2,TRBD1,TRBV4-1,TGCGCCAGCGGGGACAGGGCGAACTATGGCTACACCTTC,CASGDRANYGYTF
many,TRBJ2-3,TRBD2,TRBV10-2,TGCGCCAGCAGTGATACCGGGACTAGCGGGAGGCAAGGCACAGATACGCAGTATTTT,CASSDTGTSGRQGTDTQYF
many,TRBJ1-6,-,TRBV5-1,TGCGCCAGCAGCTTGGCGGGCGCGGCCGATGGACCCCTCCACTTT,CASSLAGAADGPLHF
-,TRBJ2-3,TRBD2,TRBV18,TGTGCCAGCTCAACAGCCCCGGCTCCTCTCGGGACTAGCGTGTATTTT,CASSTAPAPLGTSVYF
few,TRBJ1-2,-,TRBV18,TGTGCCAGCTCACCGGGACTCCAAGGGGACTATGGCTACACCTTC,CASSPGLQGDYGYTF
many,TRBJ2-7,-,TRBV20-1,TGCAGTGCTAGACAGGGTTCAGGCTACGAGCAGTACTTC,CSARQGSGYEQYF
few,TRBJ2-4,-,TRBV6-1,TGTGCCAGCAGTGAAGCTGTGTTAGCCAAAAACATTCAGTACTTC,CASSEAVLAKNIQYF
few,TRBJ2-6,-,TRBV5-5,TGTGCCAGCAGCTATTCAGCCTCTGGGGCCAACGTCCTGACTTTC,CASSYSASGANVLTF
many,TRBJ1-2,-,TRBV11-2,TGTGCCAGCAGCCTCTCCGAGGGGGGGGGCCTCGGCTACACCTTC,CASSLSEGGGLGYTF
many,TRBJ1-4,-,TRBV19,TGTGCCAGTAGTATGGGCACCGCAACTAATGAAAAACTGTTTTTT,CASSMGTATNEKLFF
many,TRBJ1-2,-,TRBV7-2,TGTGCCAGCAGCCCAGGAATTTTTGAGGGATCCGGGACCTTC,CASSPGIFEGSGTF
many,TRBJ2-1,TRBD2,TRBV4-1,TGCGCCAGCAGCCAATGGACTAGCGGGAGCCACAATGAGCAGTTCTTC,CASSQWTSGSHNEQFF
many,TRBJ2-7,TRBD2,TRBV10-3,TGTGCCATCAGTGGACGGACTAGCGGGAACTCCTACGAGCAGTACTTC,CAISGRTSGNSYEQYF
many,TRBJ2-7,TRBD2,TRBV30,TGTGCCTGGAGGACTAGCGGAAGCTCCTACGAGCAGTACTTC,CAWRTSGSSYEQYF
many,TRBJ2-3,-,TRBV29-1,TGCAGCGTTGACGTTGAGACCACACAAACGCAGTATTTT,CSVDVETTQTQYF
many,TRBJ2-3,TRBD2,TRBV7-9,TGTGCCAGCAGCACTGGGACTAACCCTAGCACAGATACGCAGTATTTT,CASSTGTNPSTDTQYF
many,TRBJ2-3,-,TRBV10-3,TGTGCCATCAGTAAGGACAGTTATACGCAGTATTTT,CAISKDSYTQYF
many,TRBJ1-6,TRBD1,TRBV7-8,TGTGCCAGCAGGCGGACAGGGAAATCACCCCTCCACTTT,CASRRTGKSPLHF
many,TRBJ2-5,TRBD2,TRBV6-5,TGTGCCAGCAGTTACTCGGGAGGGCTTAAAGAGACCCAGTACTTC,CASSYSGGLKETQYF
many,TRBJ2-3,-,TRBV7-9,TGTGCCAGCAGCTTAGGGTTCAGCACAGATACGCAGTATTTT,CASSLGFSTDTQYF
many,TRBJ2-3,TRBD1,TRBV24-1,TGTGCCACCAGTGACGGACAGGGCAACACAGATACGCAGTATTTT,CATSDGQGNTDTQYF
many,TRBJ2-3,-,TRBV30,TGTGCCTGGAAACAGGGGAGGACAGATACGCAGTATTTT,CAWKQGRTDTQYF
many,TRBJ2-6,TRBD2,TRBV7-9,TGTGCCAGCAGCTTGGCGGGGGCTGGGGCCAACGTCCTGACTTTC,CASSLAGAGANVLTF
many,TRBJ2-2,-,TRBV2,TGTGCCAGCACCGGGAGTCCTACCGGGGAGCTGTTTTTT,CASTGSPTGELFF
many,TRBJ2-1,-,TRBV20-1,TGCAGTGCCCTGACTCAGAATGAGCAGTTCTTC,CSALTQNEQFF
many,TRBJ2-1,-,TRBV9,TGTGCCAGCAGCGTAGCAAACAATGAGCAGTTCTTC,CASSVANNEQFF